One sample yielded the 15 T cell receptor beta chains listed below, sequenced in a study of blood T cell repertoires in COVID-19. TCRdb's copy holds only in-frame clones and misses some; the assay was immunoSEQ multiplex PCR. This table has 95,000 to 150,000 clones, about four fifths appearing once. Sequencing was carried out using peripheral blood. The source is a man between 65 and 79 years old with acute or convalescent COVID-19.

V is TRBV7-3 and J is TRBJ2-2; D uncertain. Deletions cut 5 bases from V and 2 bases from J, with 9 bases between. This CDR3 spans 14 amino acids. Germline lookup yields CDR1 SGHTA and CDR2 FQGTGA. CDR3 sequence reads: CASSPTDNTGELFF. CDR3 nucleotide sequence: TGTGCCAGCAGCCCGACTGATAACACCGGGGAGCTGTTTTTT.

This chain links TRBV13 with TRBJ2-1; the match to TRBD2 covers 9 bases. The V segment lost 4 bases and the J segment 0 bases; nucleotides outside the gene matches: 10. Per the germline V gene, CDR1 is PRHDT and CDR2 is FYEKMQ (reference sequence). The CDR3 totals 18 residues. This CDR3 reads CASSSLTSGRSSYNEQFF. The CDR3 DNA reads TGTGCCAGCAGCTCGCTTACTAGCGGGCGAAGCTCCTACAATGAGCAGTTCTTC.

This sequence joins TRBV7-9 and TRBJ2-1; 8 nucleotides align to TRBD1. Trimming cost V 4 bases and J 2 bases; bases outside gene matches: 7. The CDR3 spans 16 residues. Germline V gene lookup returns CDR1 SEHNR and CDR2 FQNEAQ (reference sequence). The CDR3 protein is CASSSSRDRPYNEQFF. Written as DNA, the CDR3 is TGTGCCAGCAGCTCCTCCCGGGACAGGCCCTACAATGAGCAGTTCTTC. The full variable domain, with the rest looked up from reference TRBV7-9 and TRBJ2-1, is DTGVSQNPRHKITKRGQNVTFRCDPISEHNRLYWYRQTLGQGPEFLTYFQNEAQLEKSRLLSDRFSAERPKGSFSTLEIQRTEQGDSAMYLCASSSSRDRPYNEQFFGPGTRLTVL.

The chain has TRBV7-2 and TRBJ2-2, with TRBD2 matching 7 bases. Germline values: CDR1 SGHTA, CDR2 FQGNSA. V lost 5 bases, J lost 4 bases, and 4 bases stayed unmatched. The CDR3 runs 14 residues. In DNA form, the CDR3 reads TGTGCCAGCAGCCGGGACTACCTCACCGGGGAGCTGTTTTTT. This encodes CASSRDYLTGELFF.

The chain is built from TRBV9 and TRBJ2-6; D is uncertain. The germline gives CDR1 SGDLS, CDR2 YYNGEE. The ends were cut back, 4 bases at V and 4 bases at J, with 12 bases in the middle. This CDR3 has 15 amino acids. The CDR3 protein is CASSPQELGANVLTF. Written as DNA, the CDR3 is TGTGCCAGCAGCCCGCAAGAGCTCGGGGCCAACGTCCTGACTTTC.

The chain couples TRBV19 to TRBJ2-7, with 10 bases fitting TRBD2. The CDR3 spans 14 residues. Germline V gene lookup returns CDR1 LNHDA and CDR2 SQIVND (reference sequence). V gave up 5 bases and J gave up 4 bases; unmatched junction bases: 5. The CDR3 DNA is TGTGCCAGTAGTGTCCGGACTAGCGGTTACGAGCAGTACTTC. It translates to CASSVRTSGYEQYF.

The rearrangement joins TRBV12-5 to TRBJ2-3; D remains unclear. Germline CDR1 is LGHNT and CDR2 is FRNRAP. V dropped 7 bases and J dropped 0 bases, with 5 bases sitting between them. The CDR3 contains 12 residues. CDR3 DNA sequence: TGTGCTAGTGCCCCAAGCACAGATACGCAGTATTTT. Encoded protein: CASAPSTDTQYF.

This clone was counted at least ten times. The chain recombines TRBV6-5 with TRBJ1-3; TRBD1 is a possible D gene (6 bases). Germline CDR1 is MNHEY and CDR2 is SVGAGI. Trimming took off 4 bases at V and 0 bases at J, with 13 bases between the two ends. CDR3 length: 16 residues. The CDR3: CASSSPGTISGNTIYF. The CDR3 DNA reads TGTGCCAGCAGTTCCCCCGGGACAATCTCTGGAAACACCATATATTTT.

This clone was found many times. CDR3 in amino acids: CASSVDIGETQYF. CDR3 nucleotides: TGTGCCAGCAGTGTGGACATAGGAGAGACCCAGTACTTC. V is TRBV9 and J is TRBJ2-5; possibly TRBD1 for D (5 bases). Germline assignment: CDR1 SGDLS and CDR2 YYNGEE. This CDR3 contains 13 residues. Deletions cut 5 bases from V and 4 bases from J, with 12 bases between.

This clone was observed a handful of times. The rearrangement joins TRBV19 to TRBJ1-1; TRBD1 matches 10 bases. The CDR3 is 17 residues long. Germline CDR1 and CDR2: LNHDA and SQIVND (reference sequence). V was clipped by 6 bases and J by 1 base; unmatched bases: 11. The CDR3 sequence is CASSRQGAMMKNTEAFF. CDR3 nucleotides: TGTGCCAGTAGCCGACAGGGGGCGATGATGAAGAACACTGAAGCTTTCTTT.

This chain uses TRBV19 with TRBJ1-2; 7 bases align to TRBD1. Per germline, CDR1 LNHDA and CDR2 SQIVND (reference sequence). After removal of 5 bases from V and 6 bases from J, the junction contained 6 bases not matched to a gene. The CDR3 covers 13 residues. The CDR3 bases are TGTGCCAGTAGTGGTCAGGGGGGCCATGGCTACACCTTC. Translating it yields CASSGQGGHGYTF.

The chain combines TRBV27 with TRBJ1-1; D unresolved. V was cut by 0 bases and J by 7 bases, with 9 bases left in between. Per germline, CDR1 MNHEY and CDR2 SMNVEV (reference sequence). CDR3 size: 13 residues. In DNA form, the CDR3 reads TGTGCCAGCAGTTTATCGGGCAGATATGAAGCTTTCTTT. Translation gives CASSLSGRYEAFF.

This chain links TRBV7-8 with TRBJ2-2, with D maybe TRBD2 (7 bases). The CDR3 runs to 15 residues. CDR1 is SGHVS, CDR2 FQNEAQ, per germline. The germline V and J ends were trimmed by 0 bases and 4 bases, with 9 bases remaining between them. CDR3 sequence: CASSLAGGPTGELFF. CDR3 DNA sequence: TGTGCCAGCAGCTTAGCCGGGGGGCCCACCGGGGAGCTGTTTTTT.

V is TRBV19 and J is TRBJ1-4; 7 nucleotides align to TRBD1. Germline V gives CDR1 LNHDA, CDR2 SQIVND (reference sequence). J was trimmed by 5 bases and V by 3 bases; bases with no gene match: 3. The CDR3 sequence is 14 residues long. CDR3 in DNA: TGTGCCAGTAGTATGGGACAGATAAATGAAAAACTGTTTTTT. Protein product: CASSMGQINEKLFF.

CDR3 sequence reads: CASSAQGDYGYTF. CDR3 DNA sequence: TGCGCCAGCAGCGCCCAGGGCGACTATGGCTACACCTTC. V gene TRBV5-1 combines with J gene TRBJ1-2; D is perhaps TRBD1 (5 bases). V lost 4 bases to trimming and J lost 3 bases, with 10 bases between them. The CDR3 loop spans 13 amino acids. The germline CDR1 and CDR2 sequences are SGHRS and YFSETQ.